Listed below are T cell receptor beta chains from one sample, sequenced in a study of blood T cell repertoires in COVID-19. Libraries were prepared by immunoSEQ multiplex PCR; TCRdb keeps only in-frame clonotypes and omits some of them. The profile shows over 150,000 clones, around 94% of them singletons. Source material: peripheral blood. All receptors derive from a man aged 30 to 39 with COVID-19, enrolled during active disease. The conserved cysteine and the conserved F or W are not part of the CDR3 here. Size values are once, few and many counts, or a class for expanded clones, and some rows have none.

J: TRBJ1-2; length: 12; size: -; V: TRBV7-9; CDR3: ASRPDGNIYGYT
J: TRBJ2-3; length: 14; size: once; V: TRBV18; CDR3: ASSPFAGGHTDTQY
J: TRBJ1-2; length: 10; size: -; V: TRBV6-5; CDR3: ASSTSNYGYT
J: TRBJ2-3; length: 16; size: once; V: TRBV4-1; CDR3: ASSQRSSGGSSTDTQY
J: TRBJ1-1; length: 11; size: -; V: TRBV11-2; CDR3: ASRDRGDTEAF
J: TRBJ1-5; length: 9; size: -; V: TRBV2; CDR3: ASSDDQPQH
J: TRBJ2-3; length: 12; size: once; V: TRBV2; CDR3: ASPSHSSGDTQY
J: TRBJ2-3; length: 15; size: -; V: TRBV7-6; CDR3: ASSSLGLAASTDTQY
J: TRBJ2-7; length: 11; size: -; V: TRBV29-1; CDR3: SAGLAGSYEQY
J: TRBJ2-7; length: 16; size: -; V: TRBV5-4; CDR3: ASSPGLAGRTSSYEQY
J: TRBJ2-1; length: 14; size: -; V: TRBV5-1; CDR3: ASSSGHMSSYNEQF
J: TRBJ1-1; length: 13; size: -; V: TRBV7-9; CDR3: ASSTPGQGNTEAF
J: TRBJ1-2; length: 12; size: -; V: TRBV12-5; CDR3: ASGLDSRYHGYT
J: TRBJ2-3; length: 11; size: -; V: TRBV7-3; CDR3: ASSVSGADTQY
J: TRBJ2-1; length: 15; size: -; V: TRBV11-3; CDR3: ASSLTSGGTYHNEQF
J: TRBJ1-3; length: 14; size: -; V: TRBV3-1/TRBV3-2; CDR3: ASSLSGTGKGNTIY
J: TRBJ1-4; length: 15; size: -; V: TRBV7-6; CDR3: ASSETLPTGGNEKLF
J: TRBJ1-2; length: 14; size: -; V: TRBV30; CDR3: AWSVQGGRLGYGYT
J: TRBJ1-1; length: 13; size: -; V: TRBV18; CDR3: ASSPRQGGNTEAF
J: TRBJ2-3; length: 16; size: -; V: TRBV7-6; CDR3: ASSFGSGGANFMDTQY
J: TRBJ1-1; length: 10; size: few; V: TRBV30; CDR3: AWDRGHTEAF
J: TRBJ1-1; length: 10; size: -; V: TRBV2; CDR3: ASSGRSGEAF
J: TRBJ2-2; length: 12; size: -; V: TRBV13; CDR3: ASRRIRGTGELF
J: TRBJ1-2; length: 11; size: -; V: TRBV5-4; CDR3: ASRDRFGYGYT
J: TRBJ2-1; length: 13; size: -; V: TRBV27; CDR3: ATQTSGGVYNEQF
J: TRBJ1-1; length: 13; size: once; V: TRBV29-1; CDR3: SVGTLTGMNTEAF
J: TRBJ2-7; length: 13; size: -; V: TRBV12-5; CDR3: ASGFPRDRAYEQY
J: TRBJ1-2; length: 13; size: -; V: TRBV11-3; CDR3: ASSLGGDANYGYT
J: TRBJ2-2; length: 12; size: few; V: TRBV5-1; CDR3: ASRGLAPAGELF
J: TRBJ1-1; length: 11; size: -; V: TRBV6-5; CDR3: ASIKQDRAEAF
J: TRBJ1-1; length: 12; size: -; V: TRBV7-3; CDR3: ASSSGAGNTEAF
J: TRBJ1-2; length: 9; size: -; V: TRBV3-1/TRBV3-2; CDR3: ASGSGYGYT
J: TRBJ1-2; length: 13; size: -; V: TRBV18; CDR3: ASSPPSGRNYGYT
J: TRBJ2-7; length: 14; size: -; V: TRBV5-4; CDR3: ASSLLAGAPTYEQY
J: TRBJ2-7; length: 12; size: -; V: TRBV6-5; CDR3: ASSYGASSDEQY
J: TRBJ2-3; length: 14; size: -; V: TRBV5-1; CDR3: ASSLDPAGVPDTQY
J: TRBJ2-5; length: 15; size: -; V: TRBV4-1; CDR3: ASSPTGGGGGWETQY
J: TRBJ1-4; length: 13; size: -; V: TRBV19; CDR3: ASSETGTSIEKLF